This record concerns one T cell receptor beta chain sequence. Germline V gene data show CDR1 as SGHTA and CDR2 as FQGNSA. V lost 0 bases to trimming and J lost 4 bases, with 13 bases between them. The CDR3 sequence is 15 residues long. The sample belongs to a study of blood T cell repertoires in COVID-19. For the study at large: Samples taken during acute and convalescent COVID-19 were collected in the United States, Italy and Spain. T cells, B-cell-depleted T cells, or PBMCs supplied cDNA or gDNA.

Profiled with immunoSEQ multiplex PCR; TCRdb holds only in-frame clones, not every one. Among some 120,000 clones listed, 75% to 90% were seen once. The chain carries TRBV7-2 and TRBJ2-7; possible D gene TRBD2, 5 bases. The sequenced sample consisted of peripheral blood. The TCR was taken from an elderly woman with COVID-19, enrolled during active disease. The CDR3 sequence: CASSLASDYLYEQYF. In nucleotides, the CDR3 is TGTGCCAGCAGCTTAGCAAGCGACTATCTATACGAGCAGTACTTC.